The clone carrying this TCR beta chain showed up just a few times. What it binds is unknown. The CDR3 spans 14 residues. The V gene's germline CDR1 is MDHEN and CDR2 SYDVKM. The V end lost 1 base, the J end lost 6 bases, and 13 bases lay between the germline ends. TCRdb reprocessed the reads with MiXCR, giving one entry per CDR3 protein. The repertoire holds more than 150,000 distinct CDR3 sequences, with roughly a fifth as singletons. These data originate in a study of T cell repertoires in cytomegalovirus infection. On the study more broadly: The public TCR beta signatures pointed to both CMV infection and matching HLA type.

Findings and caveats of the study: Predominance within the ex vivo response was attributable to HLA-C-restricted CMV-specific TCR beta clonotypes.

The receptor was isolated from a human donor in good health (CMV status not recorded). Some clones in this sample may be carry-over from other donors' samples. The V and J genes are TRBV28 and TRBJ2-7; unclear D gene. Sequences were obtained from PBMCs. The CDR3 DNA sequence: TGTGCCAGCAGTTTATCGGGCAGGCCGCGCGAGCAGTACTTC. It encodes CASSLSGRPREQYF.